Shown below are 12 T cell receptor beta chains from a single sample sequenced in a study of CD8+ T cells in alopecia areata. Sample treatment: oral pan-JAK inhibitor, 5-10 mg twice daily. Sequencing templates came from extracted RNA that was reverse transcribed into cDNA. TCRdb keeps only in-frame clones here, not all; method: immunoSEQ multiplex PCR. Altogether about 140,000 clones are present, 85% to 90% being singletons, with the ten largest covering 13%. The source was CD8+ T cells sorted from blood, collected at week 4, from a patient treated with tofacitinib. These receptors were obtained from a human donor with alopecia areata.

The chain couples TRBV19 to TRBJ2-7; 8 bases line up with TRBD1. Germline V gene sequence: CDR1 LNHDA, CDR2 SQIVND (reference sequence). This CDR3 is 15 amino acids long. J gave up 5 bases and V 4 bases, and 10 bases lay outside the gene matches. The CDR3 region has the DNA TGTGCCAGTAGTACCGACAGGGGCCTAGAGAACGAGCAGTACTTC. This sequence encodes CASSTDRGLENEQYF.

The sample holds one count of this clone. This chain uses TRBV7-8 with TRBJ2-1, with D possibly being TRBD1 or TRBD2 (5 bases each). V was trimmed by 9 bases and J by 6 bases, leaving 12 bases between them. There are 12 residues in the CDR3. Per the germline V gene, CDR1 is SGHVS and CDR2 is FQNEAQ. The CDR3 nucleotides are TGTGCCAGTGGGCAGGGACCCAATGAGCAGTTCTTC. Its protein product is CASGQGPNEQFF.

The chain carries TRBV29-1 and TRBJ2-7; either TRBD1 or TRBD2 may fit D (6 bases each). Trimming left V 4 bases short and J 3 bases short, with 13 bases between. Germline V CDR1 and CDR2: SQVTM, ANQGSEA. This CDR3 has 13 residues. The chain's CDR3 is CSVVGRGVYEQYF. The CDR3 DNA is TGCAGCGTTGTAGGAAGGGGGGTCTACGAGCAGTACTTC.

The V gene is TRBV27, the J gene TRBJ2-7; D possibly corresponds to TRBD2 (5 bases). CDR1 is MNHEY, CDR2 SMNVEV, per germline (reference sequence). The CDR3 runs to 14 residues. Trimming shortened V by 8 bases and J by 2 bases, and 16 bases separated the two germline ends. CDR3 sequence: CASWETGKAYEQYF. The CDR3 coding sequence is TGTGCCAGCTGGGAGACCGGCAAAGCCTACGAGCAGTACTTC.

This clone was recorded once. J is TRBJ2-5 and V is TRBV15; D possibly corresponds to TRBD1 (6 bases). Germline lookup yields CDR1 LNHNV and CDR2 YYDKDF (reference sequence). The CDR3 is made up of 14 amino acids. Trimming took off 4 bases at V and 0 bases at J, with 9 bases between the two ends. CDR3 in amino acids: CATSTRTDQETQYF. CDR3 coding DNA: TGTGCCACCAGCACTCGGACAGACCAAGAGACCCAGTACTTC.

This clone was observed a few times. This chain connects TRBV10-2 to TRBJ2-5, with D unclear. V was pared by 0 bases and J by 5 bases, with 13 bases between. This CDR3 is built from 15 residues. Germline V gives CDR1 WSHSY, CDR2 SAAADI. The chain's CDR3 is CASSESSFTGETQYF. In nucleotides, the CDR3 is TGCGCCAGCAGTGAGTCGTCTTTTACCGGGGAGACCCAGTACTTC.

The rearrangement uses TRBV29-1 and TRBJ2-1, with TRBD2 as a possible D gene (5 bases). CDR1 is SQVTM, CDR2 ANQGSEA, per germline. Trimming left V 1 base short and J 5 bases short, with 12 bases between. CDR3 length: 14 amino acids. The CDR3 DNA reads TGCAGCGTTGAAGGTGCGGGTCTGAACAATGAGCAGTTCTTC. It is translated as CSVEGAGLNNEQFF.

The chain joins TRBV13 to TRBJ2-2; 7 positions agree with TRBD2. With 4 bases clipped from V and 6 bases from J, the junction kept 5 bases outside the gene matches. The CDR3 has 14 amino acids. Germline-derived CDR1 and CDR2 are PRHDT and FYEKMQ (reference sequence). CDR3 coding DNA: TGTGCCAGCAGCTCCGGGACTATCCCCGGGGAGCTGTTTTTT. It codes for CASSSGTIPGELFF.

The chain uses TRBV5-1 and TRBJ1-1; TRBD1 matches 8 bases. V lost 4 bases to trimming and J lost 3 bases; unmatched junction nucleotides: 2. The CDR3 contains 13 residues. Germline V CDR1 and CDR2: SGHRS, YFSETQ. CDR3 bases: TGCGCCAGCAGCCTGGGACAGGACACTGAAGCTTTCTTT. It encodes CASSLGQDTEAFF.

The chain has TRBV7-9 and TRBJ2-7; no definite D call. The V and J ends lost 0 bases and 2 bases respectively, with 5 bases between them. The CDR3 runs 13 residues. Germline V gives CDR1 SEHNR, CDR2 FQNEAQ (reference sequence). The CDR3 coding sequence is TGTGCCAGCAGCTTAGCAGAGCCCTACGAGCAGTACTTC. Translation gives CASSLAEPYEQYF.

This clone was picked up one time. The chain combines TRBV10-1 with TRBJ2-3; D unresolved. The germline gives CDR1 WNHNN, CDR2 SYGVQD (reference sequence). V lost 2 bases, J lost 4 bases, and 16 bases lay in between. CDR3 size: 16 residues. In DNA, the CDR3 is TGCGCCAGCAGTGAGGCCAGGTATATTGGATCAGATACGCAGTATTTT. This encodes CASSEARYIGSDTQYF.

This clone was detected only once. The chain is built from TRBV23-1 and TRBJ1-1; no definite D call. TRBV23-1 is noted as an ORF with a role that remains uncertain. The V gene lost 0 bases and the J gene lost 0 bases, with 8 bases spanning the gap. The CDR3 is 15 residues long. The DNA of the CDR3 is TGCGCCAGCAGTCAATCGGAGCCCTTGAACACTGAAGCTTTCTTT. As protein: CASSQSEPLNTEAFF.